This T cell receptor beta chain stems from a study of identical twins. The study's findings and limits: Models underestimated how often monozygotic twins shared out-of-frame TCR alpha. For out-of-frame alpha sequences shared by twins, low generation probability was in excess.

This clonotype has at least ten counts. Its matching antigen is unknown. This CDR3 is built from 17 residues. Trimming took 2 bases from V and 0 from J; bases not matched to a gene: 6. CDR1 is LGHNA and CDR2 is YNFKEQ in the germline V gene. TCRdb redid the calling of the 5' RACE reads with MiXCR, one entry per CDR3 protein. The sample carries around 680,000 distinct CDR3 sequences, over 8.5% recorded once. These data also featured in a second study, about yellow fever vaccine responses in identical twins. That source notes: Twin vaccine T cell responses reportedly seemed partly convergent, partly personalized.

The chain is built from TRBV4-2 and TRBJ2-2; TRBD2 agrees at 7 bases. The sample comprised PBMCs. The receptor was derived from a woman between 18 and 29 years old in good health. The CDR3 sequence is CASSQQSLAANTGELFF. CDR3 in DNA: TGTGCCAGCAGCCAACAGAGCCTAGCGGCGAACACCGGGGAGCTGTTTTTT.